The sequence of this TCR beta chain was determined in a study of shared clonotypes between healthy human individuals (dated by TCRdb to the early 2020s). About the study as a whole: A few men and a couple of women, aged 18 to 49 years, made up the cohort. For each donor, CD4 naive and CD4 memory were each given three plates, CD8 naive was given two plates, and CD8 memory was given one plate. To estimate repertoire size and how much clonotypes are shared between individuals, the study performed deep sequencing of blood TCR repertoires from 4 to 6 healthy adults. To increase sequencing depth and limit assay-specific biases, TCR repertoire library preparation and sequencing were carried out by different laboratories using diverse techniques. Between about 0.9 and 9 billion PBMCs per donor were obtained by leukapheresis. Study-wide conclusions, independent of this receptor: Rarefaction of sorted-subset datasets indicated incomplete sequencing despite the large sequencing depth. Pairwise subsampling led to the expectation that sequencing depth would affect the degree of clonotype sharing among donors. Naive subsets generally had larger estimated clonotype richness than memory subsets did. Sharing across four donors was observed for about 5% of naive CD4, less than 4% of naive CD8, about 2.3% of memory CD4, and around 0.4% of memory CD8 clonotypes. Only blood was sampled, and tissue TCR repertoires likely differ from those in blood. The genetic and exposure-history diversity represented was limited by the small number of donors. Clonotypes shared by all four sorted-subset donors showed higher generation probabilities than non-shared clonotypes.

The donors were healthy, HIV-negative adults with no recently reported acute infections or vaccinations. Only Caucasian adults living in Nashville, Tennessee, USA were represented among the donors. CD4+ T cells were enriched through magnetic negative selection, after which naive cells were positively selected on CD45RA and the remaining negative fraction served as the memory subset. After blood collection by leukapheresis, PBMCs were isolated using Ficoll-Histopaque density gradient centrifugation and then cryopreserved in the vapor phase of liquid nitrogen. Purity and quantity of every magnetically sorted T cell population were checked by analytical flow cytometry. Genomic DNA was isolated from each sorted fraction and quantified by UV absorbance on a Nanodrop 2000c. For this clone: The antigen it recognizes is unknown. The input lacks base qualities; no much larger clone sits a single base away.

Using the deep immunoSEQ assay, multiplex PCR amplified TCR CDR3 regions from genomic DNA. Extracted genomic DNA from each cell subset was spread evenly across all wells of several immunoSEQ 96-well plates, with each plate serving as a replicate. For sorted subsets, roughly 200 ng of genomic DNA, equivalent to some 30,000 T cell genomes, went into each replicate PCR. Purified libraries were measured with a Qubit 3.0 fluorometer, size-checked on a Bioanalyzer 2100, and measured again with the KAPA Library Quantification kit. Every immunoSEQ 96-well plate was sequenced on a dedicated single-read 150-cycle Illumina NextSeq 550 flow cell. The paper's data handling went like this. Because the immunoSEQ output held only junctional sequences and lacked quality scores, the filtering could not match the filtering applied to full-length reads. Sequences were annotated with PyIR, a Python wrapper for IgBLAST v1.9, using IMGT germline references to assign V/J genes and CDR3. Reads were filtered out if the reads had weak V/J assignments (E-value above 1e-6), no CDR3, stop codons, out-of-frame junctions, or ambiguous translated residues. V3J clonotypes were defined as sequences sharing an identical inferred V gene, J gene, and CDR3 amino acid sequence. To compute the percentage overlap between repertoires, the number of shared unique clonotypes was divided by the size of the smaller repertoire. RTK rarefaction, the Chao1 estimator, and Recon v2.1 estimates of unobserved clonotypes were used to assess repertoire richness. Generation probabilities for all TCRbeta clonotypes obtained by the gDNA method from a handful of donors were computed using OLGA. TCRdb's version of the immuneACCESS table is confined to in-frame rearrangements and falls short of the full clone set. An unresolved V gene accounts for under half of the shortfall where checked; the remainder is of unknown origin. The DNA was the basis for D and trimming; V, J and clone size are from that table. This sample has over a million clones in its table, and roughly 74% of those were observed once. The ten largest account for 0.6% to 0.75% of the sample.

This sequence was found in a man aged 18 to 30 in good health. Some clones in this sample may be carry-over from other donors' samples. The sequenced sample was memory CD4+ T cells from PBMCs. What this sample's cell subset or site label stands for: CD45RA-negative fraction.

The sequence in DNA is TGTGCCAGCAGTGAAAGGATAGGCTCTAACTATGGCTACACCTTC. Translated, it gives CASSERIGSNYGYTF. Recombination joined TRBV6-1 with TRBJ1-2, with an unclear D gene assignment. V loses 2 bases, J loses 0 bases, and the germline ends lie 10 bases apart. CDR1 and CDR2 were assigned from the germline V gene as MNHNS and SASEGT. Measured from the cysteine to the phenylalanine, the CDR3 is 15 residues long. The entry retains the CDR3 DNA only, 45 bases that are in frame from base 1.